The clone carrying this T cell receptor beta chain was seen only once. Its antigen is still unknown. This specimen belongs to a study of OX40 agonist ivuxolimab in advanced cancers. About the study: The dose of intravenous ivuxolimab that patients received every 2 weeks ranged from 0.01 to 10 mg/kg. The study, taken as a whole, reports: Both blood CD4+ and CD8+ T cells showed clonal growth by week 6 at 0.1 to 3.0 mg/kg.

Clones were read by immunoSEQ multiplex PCR, and TCRdb kept only the in-frame ones, dropping some. The sample contains 60,000 or so clones, 90% to 95% of which appear only once. The receptor was isolated from an adult with an advanced solid tumor such as melanoma, head and neck, liver or kidney cancer. The source was CD4+ or CD8+ T cells sorted from blood, collected in a trial of the OX40 agonist ivuxolimab.

As DNA, the CDR3 is TGTGCCAGCAGCCCCGGGTACCATTCCTCCTACGAGCAGTACTTC. It yields the protein CASSPGYHSSYEQYF. The rearrangement uses TRBV5-6 and TRBJ2-7; D unresolved. The CDR3 runs to 15 residues. Germline loops: CDR1 SGHDT, CDR2 YYEEEE. Trimming removed 4 bases from V and 0 bases from J, with 14 bases in between.